This is a list of T cell receptor beta chains from one sample in a study of OX40 agonist ivuxolimab in advanced cancers. Generated by immunoSEQ multiplex PCR, the TCRdb table keeps only in-frame clones and is missing some. Of roughly 57,000 clones in the sample, roughly 80% were seen once. The specimen was CD4+ or CD8+ T cells sorted from blood, collected in a trial of the OX40 agonist ivuxolimab. Source of these receptors: an adult with an advanced solid tumor such as melanoma, head and neck, liver or kidney cancer. CDR3s include the opening cysteine and the closing phenylalanine or tryptophan. Each record gives: J gene, D gene, clone size, V gene, CDR3 DNA, CDR3 protein. A D gene is named only where the DNA matches it firmly. Clone size is not always given. Where it is, it says once, few, many or a class for expanded clones.

j_gene: TRBJ2-2
d_gene: .
abundance: .
v_gene: TRBV6-6
CDR3nt: TGTGCCAGCAGTTATTCGCAGGACACCGGGGAGCTGTTTTTT
CDR3aa: CASSYSQDTGELFF

j_gene: TRBJ2-5
d_gene: .
abundance: once
v_gene: TRBV5-1
CDR3nt: TGCGCCAGCAGCTTGGGCCAGGGGATGGAGACCCAGTACTTC
CDR3aa: CASSLGQGMETQYF

j_gene: TRBJ2-7
d_gene: TRBD2
abundance: .
v_gene: TRBV7-9
CDR3nt: TGTGCCAGCAGCTTAAGAACCGGGACTAGATCCTACGAGCAGTACTTC
CDR3aa: CASSLRTGTRSYEQYF

j_gene: TRBJ2-7
d_gene: TRBD1
abundance: .
v_gene: TRBV29-1
CDR3nt: TGCAGCGGGGGACAGGGGATCTCCTACGAGCAGTACTTC
CDR3aa: CSGGQGISYEQYF

j_gene: TRBJ2-4
d_gene: .
abundance: .
v_gene: TRBV6-1
CDR3nt: TGTGCCAGCAGTGACCCCGGGACCACTATTTACATTCAGTACTTC
CDR3aa: CASSDPGTTIYIQYF

j_gene: TRBJ2-7
d_gene: .
abundance: .
v_gene: TRBV28
CDR3nt: TGTGCCAGCAGTCAACCGGGACTGGTCTCCTACGAGCAGTACTTC
CDR3aa: CASSQPGLVSYEQYF

j_gene: TRBJ2-7
d_gene: .
abundance: .
v_gene: TRBV29-1
CDR3nt: TGCAGCGTTGAATGGAGTTACGAGCAGTACTTC
CDR3aa: CSVEWSYEQYF

j_gene: TRBJ1-1
d_gene: .
abundance: once
v_gene: TRBV6-6
CDR3nt: TGTGCCAGCAGTTTGGACAAGAACACTGAAGCTTTCTTT
CDR3aa: CASSLDKNTEAFF

j_gene: TRBJ2-5
d_gene: TRBD1
abundance: .
v_gene: TRBV29-1
CDR3nt: TGCAGCGTTGGGACAGGGGCTCAAGGAGAGACCCAGTACTTC
CDR3aa: CSVGTGAQGETQYF

j_gene: TRBJ2-4
d_gene: .
abundance: .
v_gene: TRBV6-5
CDR3nt: TGTGCCAGCAGTTACTCTCGGCAGGGCAAAAACATTCAGTACTTC
CDR3aa: CASSYSRQGKNIQYF

j_gene: TRBJ1-5
d_gene: TRBD1
abundance: .
v_gene: TRBV27
CDR3nt: TGTGCCAGCAGCCCCGGAGGGGGCCCCAATCAGCCCCAGCATTTT
CDR3aa: CASSPGGGPNQPQHF

j_gene: TRBJ2-7
d_gene: .
abundance: .
v_gene: TRBV6-6
CDR3nt: TGTGCCAGCAGTGTTGGGGGAACGGCGTACGAGCAGTACTTC
CDR3aa: CASSVGGTAYEQYF

j_gene: TRBJ1-2
d_gene: .
abundance: .
v_gene: TRBV11-2
CDR3nt: TGTGCCAGCAGCTTAGATCCTTCGGGTGGCTACACCTTC
CDR3aa: CASSLDPSGGYTF

j_gene: TRBJ2-7
d_gene: .
abundance: .
v_gene: TRBV30
CDR3nt: TGTGCCTGGAGTGGCGGTGTATCGTTTGAGCAGTACTTC
CDR3aa: CAWSGGVSFEQYF

j_gene: TRBJ2-2
d_gene: .
abundance: .
v_gene: TRBV9
CDR3nt: TGTGCCAGCAGCGTAGCGAAGGGGGAGCTGTTTTTT
CDR3aa: CASSVAKGELFF

j_gene: TRBJ1-1
d_gene: TRBD1
abundance: .
v_gene: TRBV18
CDR3nt: TGTGCCAGCTCACCAGGACAGGAGAACACTGAAGCTTTCTTT
CDR3aa: CASSPGQENTEAFF

j_gene: TRBJ1-6
d_gene: .
abundance: .
v_gene: TRBV6-5
CDR3nt: TGTGCCAGCAGTATTGGACGTGATTATAATTCACCCCTCCACTTT
CDR3aa: CASSIGRDYNSPLHF

j_gene: TRBJ2-7
d_gene: TRBD2
abundance: .
v_gene: TRBV7-9
CDR3nt: TGTGCCAGCAGCTTCTCTCCTAGCGGGAGCTCCTACGAGCAGTACTTC
CDR3aa: CASSFSPSGSSYEQYF

j_gene: TRBJ1-4
d_gene: TRBD1
abundance: .
v_gene: TRBV19
CDR3nt: TGTGCCAGTAGTCTCACAGGGGGGGGGCCGGAAGAAAAACTGTTTTTT
CDR3aa: CASSLTGGGPEEKLFF

j_gene: TRBJ2-5
d_gene: .
abundance: .
v_gene: TRBV5-1
CDR3nt: TGCGCCAGCAGTCGTGGATTACAAGAGACCCAGTACTTC
CDR3aa: CASSRGLQETQYF

j_gene: TRBJ2-3
d_gene: .
abundance: few
v_gene: TRBV6-1
CDR3nt: TGTGCCAGCAGTGAAGCGTGGGGCTCCCCTAGCACAGATACGCAGTATTTT
CDR3aa: CASSEAWGSPSTDTQYF

j_gene: TRBJ2-5
d_gene: .
abundance: once
v_gene: TRBV7-2
CDR3nt: TGTGCCAGCAGCTTCTCTAGCGCGAGGGGAGAGACCCAGTACTTC
CDR3aa: CASSFSSARGETQYF

j_gene: TRBJ2-4
d_gene: .
abundance: .
v_gene: TRBV7-2
CDR3nt: TGTGCCAGCAGCCCACGTAAGGGACTAGCCAAAAACATTCAGTACTTC
CDR3aa: CASSPRKGLAKNIQYF

j_gene: TRBJ2-1
d_gene: TRBD1
abundance: .
v_gene: TRBV5-1
CDR3nt: TGCGCCAGCAGCTTGACCCCGGGACAGGGGTACAATGAGCAGTTCTTC
CDR3aa: CASSLTPGQGYNEQFF

j_gene: TRBJ2-1
d_gene: TRBD1
abundance: .
v_gene: TRBV5-1
CDR3nt: TGCGCCAGCAGCGGAAGGACAGGGGATCTCGGGTTCTTC
CDR3aa: CASSGRTGDLGFF

j_gene: TRBJ1-2
d_gene: TRBD1
abundance: .
v_gene: TRBV6-5
CDR3nt: TGTGCCAGCAGCTTGACAGGGGTTGGAAACTATGGCTACACCTTC
CDR3aa: CASSLTGVGNYGYTF

j_gene: TRBJ2-2
d_gene: TRBD2
abundance: once
v_gene: TRBV15
CDR3nt: TGTGCCACCAGCAGAGATTACTCGGGTCCCCAAATATCTAGCGGGGGGAGATCCGGGGAGCTGTTTTTT
CDR3aa: CATSRDYSGPQISSGGRSGELFF

j_gene: TRBJ1-2
d_gene: .
abundance: once
v_gene: TRBV28
CDR3nt: TGTGCCAGCAGCCGACAGGCCACTAACTATGGCTACACCTTC
CDR3aa: CASSRQATNYGYTF

j_gene: TRBJ2-1
d_gene: TRBD1
abundance: .
v_gene: TRBV7-8
CDR3nt: TGTGCCAGCAGCTTAGGGACAGGGGGAAACAATGAGCAGTTCTTC
CDR3aa: CASSLGTGGNNEQFF

j_gene: TRBJ1-1
d_gene: .
abundance: few
v_gene: TRBV30
CDR3nt: TGTGCCTGGCGTCTGCTGGTCTTGAACACTGAAGCTTTCTTT
CDR3aa: CAWRLLVLNTEAFF

j_gene: TRBJ1-1
d_gene: TRBD1
abundance: .
v_gene: TRBV6-5
CDR3nt: TGTGCCAGCAAAACACGCGGGACAGACACTGAAGCTTTCTTT
CDR3aa: CASKTRGTDTEAFF

j_gene: TRBJ2-7
d_gene: TRBD2
abundance: .
v_gene: TRBV18
CDR3nt: TGTGCCAGCTCACAAAACCCGGGACTAGTTGACGAGCAGTACTTC
CDR3aa: CASSQNPGLVDEQYF

j_gene: TRBJ1-6
d_gene: .
abundance: .
v_gene: TRBV9
CDR3nt: TGTGCCAGCAGCGTAGACTCAGGACCCTATAATTCACCCCTCCACTTT
CDR3aa: CASSVDSGPYNSPLHF